One sample yielded the 21 T cell receptor beta chains listed below, sequenced in a study of technical replicates of blood from several donors. Only in-frame clones appear in the TCRdb table, and some are missing; sequencing was by immunoSEQ multiplex PCR. The repertoire holds around 75,000 clones, with about nine tenths as singletons. Sequences were obtained from T cells isolated from PBMCs. Receptor source: a human donor in good health.

The chain uses TRBV5-6 and TRBJ1-5; no clear D. V dropped 1 base and J dropped 11 bases, with 16 bases sitting between them. The CDR3 covers 14 residues. Germline V gene data show CDR1 as SGHDT and CDR2 as YYEEEE. The chain's CDR3 is CASSLWSRTGAQHF. For the CDR3, the DNA is TGTGCCAGCAGCTTGTGGAGCAGGACTGGGGCCCAGCATTTT.

DNA for the CDR3: TGCGCCAGCAGCAAGGGACTAGCGGGGGCCTACTCCTACGAGCAGTACTTC. Translating gives CASSKGLAGAYSYEQYF. The chain is built from TRBV5-1 and TRBJ2-7, with 14 bases lining up with TRBD2. Germline lookup yields CDR1 SGHRS and CDR2 YFSETQ. The CDR3 length is 17 residues. The V and J ends lost 4 bases and 0 bases, in that order; junction bases with no gene match: 6.

This chain uses TRBV4-1 with TRBJ1-1; D possibly corresponds to TRBD1 (6 bases). The CDR3 is 14 amino acids. The germline CDR1 and CDR2 sequences are MGHRA and YSYEKL. Trimming cost V 2 bases and J 5 bases, with 12 bases left between them. CDR3: CASSQTTGMTEAFF. CDR3 in DNA: TGCGCCAGCAGCCAAACTACAGGGATGACTGAAGCTTTCTTT.

This rearrangement joins TRBV5-1 to TRBJ2-1, with TRBD2 identical over 9 bases. CDR1 is SGHRS, CDR2 YFSETQ, per germline. The CDR3 covers 16 residues. Trimming took 4 bases from V and 3 from J; bases not matched to a gene: 8. The CDR3 coding sequence is TGCGCCAGCAGCCCGGATAGCGGGAGTCACTACAATGAGCAGTTCTTC. Protein: CASSPDSGSHYNEQFF.

This sequence joins TRBV6-5 and TRBJ2-3; no clear D gene. From germline, CDR1 is MNHEY and CDR2 SVGAGI. The CDR3 runs 11 residues. V lost 3 bases and J lost 10, with 8 bases in between. CDR3 nucleotides: TGTGCCAGCAGTTATCTAGGCGCGCAGTATTTT. Residues: CASSYLGAQYF.

V gene TRBV28 combines with J gene TRBJ2-7; 15 bases are shared with TRBD2. This CDR3 has 18 residues. Germline CDR1 is MDHEN and CDR2 is SYDVKM. J lost 0 bases, V lost 3 bases, and 6 bases had no gene match. The CDR3 DNA follows: TGTGCCAGCAGTTTGACTGGACTAGCGGGAGGGATCTCCTACGAGCAGTACTTC. It is translated as CASSLTGLAGGISYEQYF.

This clone appeared a single time. The chain combines TRBV5-1 with TRBJ2-3, with D perhaps TRBD1 (6 bases). V lost 2 bases, J lost 2 bases, and 12 bases lay in between. Germline V gives CDR1 SGHRS, CDR2 YFSETQ. This CDR3 contains 15 residues. Written as DNA, the CDR3 is TGCGCCAGCAGCTTTTCAGGGGCCTTCACAGATACGCAGTATTTT. It is translated as CASSFSGAFTDTQYF. Using reference TRBV5-1 and TRBJ2-3 for the parts outside the CDR3, the full variable domain is KAGVTQTPRYLIKTRGQQVTLSCSPISGHRSVSWYQQTPGQGLQFLFEYFSETQRNKGNFPGRFSGRQFSNSRSEMNVSTLELGDSALYLCASSFSGAFTDTQYFGPGTRLTVL.

The V gene is TRBV6-1, the J gene TRBJ1-6; D unclear. The CDR3 spans 13 residues. V was shortened by 7 bases and J by 5 bases, with 9 bases between the two germline ends. The germline V gene encodes CDR1 MNHNS and CDR2 SASEGT. This CDR3 reads CASNRDNNSPLHF. The CDR3 nucleotides are TGTGCCAGCAACCGGGATAATAATTCACCCCTCCACTTT.

V and J are TRBV7-8 and TRBJ2-1, with D possibly TRBD2 on 7 matching bases. V lost 3 bases and J 5 bases, leaving 17 bases between the germline ends. The CDR3 sequence is 16 residues long. The germline V gene encodes CDR1 SGHVS and CDR2 FQNEAQ. CDR3 DNA sequence: TGTGCCAGCAGCTTCGAGGGGGGGTGGGCGGACAATGAGCAGTTCTTC. Translation gives CASSFEGGWADNEQFF. The whole variable domain, filled in from reference TRBV7-8 and TRBJ2-1, reads GAGVSQSPRYKVAKRGQDVALRCDPISGHVSLFWYQQALGQGPEFLTYFQNEAQLDKSGLPSDRFFAERPEGSVSTLKIQRTQQEDSAVYLCASSFEGGWADNEQFFGPGTRLTVL.

The J gene is TRBJ2-7, the V gene TRBV6-5; D is perhaps TRBD2 (7 bases). V lost 2 bases, J lost 5 bases, and 13 bases lay in between. CDR3 length equals 14 residues. Germline CDR1 and CDR2: MNHEY and SVGAGI. The CDR3 is CASSYGGAGDEQYF. The DNA for the CDR3 is TGTGCCAGCAGTTACGGGGGGGCCGGCGACGAGCAGTACTTC.

The chain has TRBV27 and TRBJ2-5; D is ambiguous. V was clipped by 7 bases and J by 5 bases, with 14 bases between them. Germline loops: CDR1 MNHEY, CDR2 SMNVEV (reference sequence). This CDR3 has 13 residues. CDR3 DNA: TGTGCCAGCACACCAGGCCCCCGGGAGACCCAGTACTTC. It is translated as CASTPGPRETQYF.

The CDR3 here is CASSPIPRGSYGNTIYF. In nucleotides, the CDR3 is TGTGCCAGCAGCCCCATCCCTCGGGGGTCTTATGGAAACACCATATATTTT. This chain uses TRBV11-2 with TRBJ1-3, with a tentative D call TRBD1 (5 bases). Germline V lookup: CDR1 SGHAT, CDR2 FQNNGV. V lost 5 bases to trimming and J lost 3 bases, with 20 bases between them. The CDR3 contains 17 residues.

This clone has a handful of counts. The rearrangement joins TRBV6-5 to TRBJ1-1; D uncertain. Trimming left V 0 bases short and J 1 base short, with 3 bases between. Germline CDR1 MNHEY, CDR2 SVGAGI. The CDR3 extends over 13 amino acids. In DNA form, the CDR3 reads TGTGCCAGCAGTTACTCGAGGAACACTGAAGCTTTCTTT. Translation gives CASSYSRNTEAFF.

The CDR3, as DNA: TGTGCCAGCAGCCAAGGCTTAAGCAGGGGGCTGATTAATGAAAAACTGTTTTTT. Translating gives CASSQGLSRGLINEKLFF. The rearrangement joins TRBV4-2 to TRBJ1-4, with 8 bases lining up with TRBD1. V lost 1 base and J lost 4; bases outside the gene matches: 11. The germline V gene has CDR1 LGHNA and CDR2 YNFKEQ. The CDR3 totals 18 residues.

The chain is built from TRBV5-1 and TRBJ2-7, with D maybe TRBD1 (5 bases). This CDR3 region has 14 residues. The germline gives CDR1 SGHRS, CDR2 YFSETQ. With 0 bases removed from V and 1 base from J, the gap between germline ends came to 8 bases. The CDR3 loop reads CASSLEQESYEQYF. CDR3 nucleotides: TGCGCCAGCAGCTTGGAACAGGAGTCCTACGAGCAGTACTTC.

The chain is built from TRBV7-9 and TRBJ2-1; 8 nucleotides line up with TRBD1. V lost 5 bases and J lost 0; bases outside the gene matches: 3. The CDR3 runs 15 residues. CDR1 is SEHNR and CDR2 is FQNEAQ in the germline V gene (reference sequence). CDR3 sequence (DNA): TGTGCCAGCAGCCAAGACAGGGGCTCCTACAATGAGCAGTTCTTC. It translates to CASSQDRGSYNEQFF. Supplemented by reference TRBV7-9 and TRBJ2-1, the full variable domain reads DTGVSQNPRHKITKRGQNVTFRCDPISEHNRLYWYRQTLGQGPEFLTYFQNEAQLEKSRLLSDRFSAERPKGSFSTLEIQRTEQGDSAMYLCASSQDRGSYNEQFFGPGTRLTVL.

The CDR3, as DNA: TGCGCCAGCAGTTCTCCGAGCGAAGCTTTCTTT. It is translated as CASSSPSEAFF. J is TRBJ1-1 and V is TRBV5-1; D unresolved. In germline, CDR1 is SGHRS, CDR2 YFSETQ. There are 11 residues in the CDR3. Trimming took off 5 bases at V and 8 bases at J, with 10 bases between the two ends.

This clone is a singleton in its sample. The chain combines TRBV7-9 with TRBJ2-7; the D gene is possibly TRBD2 (5 bases). The CDR3 has 17 amino acids. The germline V gene has CDR1 SEHNR and CDR2 FQNEAQ (reference sequence). V was shortened by 2 bases and J by 3 bases, with 20 bases between the two germline ends. CDR3 nucleotide sequence: TGTGCCAGCAGCTTAACAAGCGGAGGCTTATTAGACTACGAGCAGTACTTC. This translates into CASSLTSGGLLDYEQYF.

The rearrangement joins TRBV5-8 to TRBJ2-7, with TRBD1 matching over 8 bases. This CDR3 spans 13 amino acids. V was pared by 3 bases and J by 2 bases, with 1 base of the junction left unmatched. Germline CDR1 is SGHTS and CDR2 is YDEGEE. In DNA, the CDR3 is TGTGCCAGCAGCTGGACAGGGACCTACGAGCAGTACTTC. Translation gives CASSWTGTYEQYF.

The CDR3 region is CASSRSTTSTDTQYF. The CDR3 DNA is TGCGCCAGCAGTCGATCGACAACTAGCACAGATACGCAGTATTTT. This chain links TRBV5-1 with TRBJ2-3; D uncertain. The V and J ends lost 5 bases and 0 bases respectively, with 13 bases between them. The CDR3 runs to 15 residues. CDR1 SGHRS and CDR2 YFSETQ come from the germline V gene.

CDR3 in amino acids: CSVVPYVAGAYNEQFF. CDR3 nucleotide sequence: TGCAGCGTTGTTCCCTACGTAGCGGGGGCGTACAATGAGCAGTTCTTC. The J gene is TRBJ2-1, the V gene TRBV29-1; 9 nucleotides line up with TRBD2. Per germline, CDR1 SQVTM and CDR2 ANQGSEA. The CDR3 is made up of 16 amino acids. With 4 bases clipped from V and 4 bases from J, the junction kept 11 bases outside the gene matches.